This TCR beta chain was captured by sequencing in a study of cytomegalovirus exposure and HLA in healthy donors. General study results and limits: CMV serostatus was the only recorded immune exposure for donors. More clonal expansion characterized HLA-associated TCR beta chains than equally common others in a later analysis. Versus the roughly 700-donor mean, an Asian-associated ancestry cluster reportedly showed fewer N-insertions in a later analysis.

This PCR relied on a set of 60 Vbeta primers and 13 Jbeta primers. Some clones are missing from TCRdb's copy, which holds only in-frame ones; the method was immunoSEQ multiplex PCR. Recorded here are around 84,000 clones; the top ten clones represent about 4.6%. V shed 3 bases and J 3 bases; nucleotides not matched to a gene: 3. The CDR3 covers 13 residues. The germline V gene encodes CDR1 GTSNPN and CDR2 SVGIG (reference sequence). Notes on this clone: Its antigen is unknown.

This receptor was obtained from a man aged 30 to 39 in good health and CMV-seronegative. V usage is TRBV30 and J usage is TRBJ2-7, with TRBD1 matching 9 bases. The sequenced sample was PBMCs. CDR3 loop: CAWRRTGDYEQYF. As DNA, the CDR3 is TGTGCCTGGAGGCGGACAGGGGACTACGAGCAGTACTTC.